Given below is one T cell receptor beta chain in context. Its antigen remains unknown. Treatment meaning: 15 to 20 received Ad26.COV2.S at low or high dose, single or two shots; roughly five received placebo; per-sample allocation not given. Day 63 after the first vaccine or placebo injection was the time point for sampling. Donor was an adult aged 18-55 years in Boston. This sample stems from a study of Ad26.COV2.S vaccination and SARS-CoV-2 variants. Study observations and caveats: Non-spike TCR breadth showed similarity between vaccine and placebo recipients.

Sequenced by immunoSEQ multiplex PCR; TCRdb stores in-frame clones only, minus some. The sample has 200,000 to 300,000 clones; 85% to 90% are singletons. Sequences were derived from peripheral blood, sampled in a trial of Ad26.COV2.S vaccine versus placebo. The TCR originated in a person between 18 and 60 years old who received the Ad26.COV2.S COVID-19 vaccine or a placebo.

The CDR3 reads CASSAEINYGYTF. CDR3 sequence (DNA): TGTGCCAGCAGTGCAGAAATAAACTATGGCTACACCTTC. The chain is built from TRBV7-2 and TRBJ1-2; unclear D gene. The V end lost 6 bases, the J end lost 2 bases, and 10 bases lay between the germline ends. The germline V gene has CDR1 SGHTA and CDR2 FQGNSA. This CDR3 has 13 residues.